The TCR beta chain described here comes from a study of blood T cell repertoires in COVID-19. The wider study: Whether acute or convalescent, the COVID-19 samples came from the United States, Italy and Spain. The cDNA or gDNA used as material had been derived from T cells, B-cell-depleted T cells, or PBMCs.

The table lists this clone with a count of one. In the original analysis: Amplifying reference gene primers gave estimates of nucleated cell counts. Measured with immunoSEQ multiplex PCR; TCRdb has only the in-frame clones, and not every one. That table supplies the V and J calls and clone size; D and trimming were determined from the DNA. The table lists about 270,000 clones, under 90% of them singletons. The CDR3 totals 14 residues. Germline lookup yields CDR1 SNHLY and CDR2 FYNNEI. Trimming at V came to 7 bases and at J to 5 bases, leaving 6 bases not matched to a gene. Specimen: peripheral blood. This TCR came from a human donor in a cohort sampled during active COVID-19. This chain joins TRBV2 and TRBJ2-2; 8 bases line up with TRBD2. The CDR3: CASKRAGGTGELFF. For the CDR3, the DNA is TGTGCCAGCAAAAGGGCGGGGGGAACCGGGGAGCTGTTTTTT.